The 7 T cell receptor beta chains below were found in one sample sequenced in a study of blood T cell repertoires in COVID-19. This table comes from immunoSEQ multiplex PCR, and its TCRdb copy is limited to in-frame clones, with some not included. The repertoire includes tens of thousands of clones, 89% of them detected once, and approximately 0.37% sits in the top ten. Sequences were obtained from peripheral blood. Receptors were obtained from a human donor in a cohort sampled during active COVID-19.

The chain joins TRBV27 to TRBJ1-1, with D perhaps TRBD1 (5 bases). This CDR3 spans 12 amino acids. Germline assignment: CDR1 MNHEY and CDR2 SMNVEV (reference sequence). The ends were cut back, 0 bases at V and 10 bases at J, with 9 bases in the middle. The CDR3 here is CASSLSGRAAFF. The CDR3 region has the DNA TGTGCCAGCAGTTTATCGGGCAGGGCAGCTTTCTTT.

This rearrangement joins TRBV6-5 to TRBJ2-7, with D tentatively TRBD2 (6 bases). The CDR3 length is 15 residues. CDR1 and CDR2 (germline): MNHEY, SVGAGI. Trimming took 2 bases from V and 2 from J, leaving 13 bases between them. The chain's CDR3 is CASSYRAGIAYEQYF. For the CDR3, the DNA is TGTGCCAGCAGTTACCGGGCGGGAATCGCCTACGAGCAGTACTTC.

The chain has TRBV6-2 or TRBV6-3 and TRBJ2-7; 11 nucleotides line up with TRBD2. The germline gives CDR1 MNHEY, CDR2 SVGEGT. Unmatched junction bases numbered 2, after V lost 0 bases and J lost 4 bases. The CDR3 totals 15 residues. In nucleotides, the CDR3 is TGTGCCAGCAGTTACTCGACTAGCGGGGTGTACGAGCAGTACTTC. As protein: CASSYSTSGVYEQYF.

V gene TRBV7-2 combines with J gene TRBJ1-1; D not resolved. The V and J ends lost 5 bases and 1 base respectively, with 11 bases between them. The length of the CDR3 is 14 residues. Germline V lookup: CDR1 SGHTA, CDR2 FQGNSA. CDR3 loop: CASSATGANTEAFF. Written as DNA, the CDR3 is TGTGCCAGCAGCGCTACGGGAGCGAACACTGAAGCTTTCTTT.

This clone has only one observation. This chain links TRBV7-2 with TRBJ1-1; D is unclear. This CDR3 has 15 residues. Per germline, CDR1 SGHTA and CDR2 FQGNSA. Trimming took 1 base from V and 3 from J, leaving 12 bases between them. Written as DNA, the CDR3 is TGTGCCAGCAGCTTAGAATGGCAGGTCGACACTGAAGCTTTCTTT. Its translation: CASSLEWQVDTEAFF.

The chain links TRBV9 to TRBJ1-1; D is unresolved. The V end was cut by 0 bases, the J end by 4 bases, with 10 bases between. CDR3 length: 14 amino acids. Per the germline V gene, CDR1 is SGDLS and CDR2 is YYNGEE. CDR3 in amino acids: CASSVVVGSTEAFF. The CDR3 coding sequence is TGTGCCAGCAGCGTAGTTGTAGGGAGCACTGAAGCTTTCTTT.

This chain links TRBV7-2 with TRBJ2-7, with D unclear. CDR1 SGHTA and CDR2 FQGNSA come from the germline V gene. V shed 5 bases and J shed 0 bases, with 8 bases lying between them. This CDR3 region has 13 residues. CDR3 sequence (DNA): TGTGCCAGCAGCGAACAGAGCTCCTACGAGCAGTACTTC. It yields the protein CASSEQSSYEQYF.